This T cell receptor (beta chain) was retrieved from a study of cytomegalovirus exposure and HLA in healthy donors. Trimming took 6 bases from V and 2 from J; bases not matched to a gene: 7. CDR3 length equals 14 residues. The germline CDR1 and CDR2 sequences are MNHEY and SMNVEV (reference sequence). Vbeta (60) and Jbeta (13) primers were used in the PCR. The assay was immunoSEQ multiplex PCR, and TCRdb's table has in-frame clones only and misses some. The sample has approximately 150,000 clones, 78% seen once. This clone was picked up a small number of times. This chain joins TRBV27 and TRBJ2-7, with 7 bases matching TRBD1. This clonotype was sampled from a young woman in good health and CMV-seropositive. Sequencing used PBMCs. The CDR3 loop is CASRRQGRTYEQYF. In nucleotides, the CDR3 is TGTGCCAGCAGGAGACAGGGCCGGACCTACGAGCAGTACTTC.